These 8 T cell receptor beta chains share one sample of origin, sequenced in a study of neoadjuvant nivolumab and ipilimumab in lung cancer. This table comes from immunoSEQ multiplex PCR, and its TCRdb copy is limited to in-frame clones, with some not included. The table shows about 10,000 clones, with 75% to 80% occurring only once. The material sequenced was tumor tissue, taken after neoadjuvant nivolumab, alone or with ipilimumab, at or shortly before surgery. These TCRs come from an adult with non-small cell lung cancer. Some clones in this sample may be carry-over from other donors' samples.

CDR3 sequence: CASSPPGGTEAFF. The DNA of the CDR3 is TGTGCCAGCAGCCCCCCGGGTGGCACTGAAGCTTTCTTT. The V and J genes are TRBV5-6 and TRBJ1-1; no firm D call. The V gene's germline CDR1 is SGHDT and CDR2 YYEEEE. The CDR3 spans 13 residues. Trimming removed 4 bases from V and 4 bases from J, with 11 bases in between.

The V and J genes are TRBV25-1 and TRBJ1-2; D perhaps matches TRBD1 (5 bases). This CDR3 is 14 amino acids long. Trimming removed 1 base from V and 8 bases from J, with 14 bases in between. Germline-derived CDR1 and CDR2 are MGHDK and SYGVNS. For the CDR3, the DNA is TGTGCCAGCAGTGAATCTCCAGGGACTGGGGGCTACACCTTC. Its protein product is CASSESPGTGGYTF.

In its sample, this clone is large. This chain links TRBV27 with TRBJ2-1; 7 nucleotides line up with TRBD1. Germline trimming cut 5 bases from V and 6 bases from J; bases unmatched to any gene: 4. This CDR3 has 13 amino acids. Germline CDR1 MNHEY, CDR2 SMNVEV (reference sequence). The CDR3, as DNA: TGTGCCAGCAGTCTCGGGACAGTCAATGAGCAGTTCTTC. Translation gives CASSLGTVNEQFF.

This chain links TRBV5-1 with TRBJ2-5; tentative D call: TRBD1 (6 bases). Germline-derived CDR1 and CDR2 are SGHRS and YFSETQ. The CDR3 is 15 residues long. The germline V and J ends were trimmed by 5 bases and 0 bases, with 14 bases remaining between them. CDR3: CASSGQGTNQETQYF. The CDR3 DNA reads as TGCGCCAGCAGTGGTCAGGGGACCAACCAAGAGACCCAGTACTTC. Combining the CDR3 with reference TRBV5-1 and TRBJ2-5 gives the whole variable domain KAGVTQTPRYLIKTRGQQVTLSCSPISGHRSVSWYQQTPGQGLQFLFEYFSETQRNKGNFPGRFSGRQFSNSRSEMNVSTLELGDSALYLCASSGQGTNQETQYFGPGTRLLVL.

This chain links TRBV5-1 with TRBJ1-1, with D possibly TRBD1 on 5 matching bases. The V end was cut by 0 bases, the J end by 3 bases, with 9 bases between. From germline, CDR1 is SGHRS and CDR2 YFSETQ. The CDR3 has 14 residues. CDR3 sequence reads: CASSLEGLYTEAFF. The CDR3 DNA reads as TGCGCCAGCAGCTTGGAGGGACTATACACTGAAGCTTTCTTT.

The J gene is TRBJ2-7, the V gene TRBV11-2; D is undetermined. CDR3 length: 14 amino acids. V was trimmed by 1 base and J by 3 bases, leaving 10 bases between them. Germline V gives CDR1 SGHAT, CDR2 FQNNGV. The CDR3: CASSLVPGLYEQYF. CDR3 coding DNA: TGTGCCAGCAGCTTAGTTCCGGGTCTCTACGAGCAGTACTTC.

The genes are TRBV5-4 and TRBJ2-7, with TRBD2 identical over 13 bases. V gave up 1 base and J gave up 2 bases; unmatched junction bases: 0. Germline V gives CDR1 SGHNT, CDR2 YYREEE (reference sequence). CDR3 length: 15 amino acids. The CDR3 nucleotides are TGTGCCAGCAGCTTGACTAGCGGGAGGGCCTACGAGCAGTACTTC. This encodes CASSLTSGRAYEQYF.

This chain links TRBV19 with TRBJ1-5; 7 positions match TRBD1. J lost 0 bases, V lost 6 bases, and 5 bases had no gene match. The CDR3 covers 15 residues. The V gene's germline CDR1 is LNHDA and CDR2 SQIVND (reference sequence). CDR3: CASRWDSYSNQPQHF. The CDR3 nucleotides read TGTGCCAGTAGATGGGACAGCTATAGCAATCAGCCCCAGCATTTT.